The T cell receptor beta chain under discussion was sequenced for a study of vaccination and CD4 T cells after COVID-19. The Oncomine TCR Beta short-read assay sequenced DNA from cultured CD4+ T cells. Each CDR3 protein is one row after TCRdb ran MiXCR on the PCR reads. This sample yields about 2,000 distinct CDR3 sequences, of which about 16% are seen a single time; 20% to 25% belongs to the top ten. This CDR3 has 15 amino acids. Trimming took 2 bases from V and 0 from J, leaving 11 bases between them. Germline V gives CDR1 SEHNR, CDR2 FQNEAQ (reference sequence). Sample treatment: approximately nine-day PBMC culture with coronavirus spike peptide pools or control peptides (ViraFEST assay). From the unexposed donor, CD4+ T cells were collected ahead of the COVID-19 pandemic (2011-2018). Culture conditions combined two million PBMCs per well with about 9 IU/ml IL-2 and roughly 10 ug/ml peptide pools.

This clonotype is judged large. Its antigen remains unknown. This TCR was recovered from a human donor in good health. The gene calls are TRBV7-9 and TRBJ2-7; possibly TRBD1 or TRBD2 for D (5 bases each). The sequenced sample was CD4+ T cells from blood, cultured in vitro. CDR3 protein: CASSLRDGASYEQYF. The CDR3 DNA sequence: TGTGCCAGCAGCTTAAGGGACGGAGCCTCCTACGAGCAGTACTTC.